This TCR beta chain was obtained from a study of T cells in Graves' hyperthyroidism and ophthalmopathy. The CDR3 spans 14 residues. Trimming stripped 5 bases from V and 1 base from J, with 12 bases between. This clonotype was counted ten times or more. Amplification targeted TCR beta CDR3 regions from RNA transcripts. HTBI primers were employed in a first-round RT-PCR of the TCR CDR3. In TCRdb, the multiplex PCR reads were re-called with MiXCR into one record per CDR3 protein. Here the sample spans around 440,000 distinct CDR3 sequences, approximately 14% being singletons. The chain is built from TRBV12-3 or TRBV12-4 and TRBJ2-7; tentative D call: TRBD1 (6 bases). Sequencing was done on a sample of blood. This TCR was sampled from a woman aged 18-29 years with Graves' hyperthyroidism. The CDR3 here is CASSTGTHSYEQYF. In DNA form, the CDR3 reads TGTGCCAGCAGTACCGGGACACATTCCTACGAGCAGTACTTC.